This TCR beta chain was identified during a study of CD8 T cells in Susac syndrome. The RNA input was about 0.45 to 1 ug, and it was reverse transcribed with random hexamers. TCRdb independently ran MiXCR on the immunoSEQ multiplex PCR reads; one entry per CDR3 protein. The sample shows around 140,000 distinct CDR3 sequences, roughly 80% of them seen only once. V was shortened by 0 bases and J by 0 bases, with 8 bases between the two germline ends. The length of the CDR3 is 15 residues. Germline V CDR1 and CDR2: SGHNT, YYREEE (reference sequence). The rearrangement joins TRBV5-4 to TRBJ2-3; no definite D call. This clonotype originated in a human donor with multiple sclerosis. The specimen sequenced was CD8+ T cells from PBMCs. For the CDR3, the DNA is TGTGCCAGCAGCTTGGAAGGTTTCAGCACAGATACGCAGTATTTT. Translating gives CASSLEGFSTDTQYF.